The rows below give T cell receptor beta chains drawn from one sample of a study of T cell responses to AZD1222 COVID-19 vaccine. Libraries were prepared by immunoSEQ multiplex PCR; TCRdb keeps only in-frame clonotypes and omits some of them. The repertoire consists of some 150,000 clones, with around 88% occurring once and the leading ten covering approximately 3.5%. The sequences come from peripheral blood, collected on day 0 of AZD1222 vaccination. These receptors were obtained from an adult in good health. The CDR3 runs from the conserved cysteine through the conserved F or W. D genes are given only for firm matches. Clone size, where shown, is once, few, many, or a class for clones that have expanded.

CDR3nt: TGTGCCAGCAGTTACGGGGGTCGTACAGATACGCAGTATTTT
CDR3aa: CASSYGGRTDTQYF
d_gene: NA
j_gene: TRBJ2-3
abundance: NA
v_gene: TRBV6-5

CDR3nt: TGTGCCAGCAGCAAGGGACATGACTATGGCTACACCTTC
CDR3aa: CASSKGHDYGYTF
d_gene: NA
j_gene: TRBJ1-2
abundance: NA
v_gene: TRBV5-4

CDR3nt: TGTGCCAGTAGAGGAGGGTCTGGTGAAAAACTGTTTTTT
CDR3aa: CASRGGSGEKLFF
d_gene: NA
j_gene: TRBJ1-4
abundance: NA
v_gene: TRBV19

CDR3nt: TGTGCCAGCAGCTTTGGCTACTCCTACGAGCAGTACTTC
CDR3aa: CASSFGYSYEQYF
d_gene: NA
j_gene: TRBJ2-7
abundance: NA
v_gene: TRBV5-5

CDR3nt: TGTGCCAGCAGTTCTCGGGACAGGGGAGCCTTGGGTTATTCACCCCTCCACTTT
CDR3aa: CASSSRDRGALGYSPLHF
d_gene: TRBD1
j_gene: TRBJ1-6
abundance: NA
v_gene: TRBV5-4

CDR3nt: TGTGCCACCAGTGATTCCTTGGTCACCGGGGAGCTGTTTTTT
CDR3aa: CATSDSLVTGELFF
d_gene: NA
j_gene: TRBJ2-2
abundance: NA
v_gene: TRBV24-1

CDR3nt: TGTGCCTGGAGTAATGCGGTGAACACTGAAGCTTTCTTT
CDR3aa: CAWSNAVNTEAFF
d_gene: NA
j_gene: TRBJ1-1
abundance: few
v_gene: TRBV30

CDR3nt: TGTGCCAGCAGCTTAAGGCGGGACTTCGACCGGTACGAGCAGTACTTC
CDR3aa: CASSLRRDFDRYEQYF
d_gene: NA
j_gene: TRBJ2-7
abundance: NA
v_gene: TRBV7-8

CDR3nt: TGTGCCAGCAGTGAGGGCGGGGGAGGAAGCTATGGCTACACCTTC
CDR3aa: CASSEGGGGSYGYTF
d_gene: NA
j_gene: TRBJ1-2
abundance: NA
v_gene: TRBV25-1

CDR3nt: TGTGCCAGCAGTAGAGATTCGAACACTGAAGCTTTCTTT
CDR3aa: CASSRDSNTEAFF
d_gene: NA
j_gene: TRBJ1-1
abundance: NA
v_gene: TRBV6-2/TRBV6-3

CDR3nt: TGCGCCAGCAGCTTGGAAGGCAGGGCCTATGGCTACACCTTC
CDR3aa: CASSLEGRAYGYTF
d_gene: NA
j_gene: TRBJ1-2
abundance: NA
v_gene: TRBV5-1

CDR3nt: TGTGCCAGCAGCACCCACGGGCCTTACAATGAGCAGTTCTTC
CDR3aa: CASSTHGPYNEQFF
d_gene: NA
j_gene: TRBJ2-1
abundance: NA
v_gene: TRBV7-2

CDR3nt: TGTGCCAGCAGCCCGGATAATCAGCCCCAGCATTTT
CDR3aa: CASSPDNQPQHF
d_gene: NA
j_gene: TRBJ1-5
abundance: NA
v_gene: TRBV11-2

CDR3nt: TGTGCCAGCAGTGGTCCATACAGGAAAGCGGGCACAGATACGCAGTATTTT
CDR3aa: CASSGPYRKAGTDTQYF
d_gene: NA
j_gene: TRBJ2-3
abundance: NA
v_gene: TRBV28

CDR3nt: TGTGCCAGCAGCCCACCGATGTACGGGACGATAAATGAAAAACTGTTTTTT
CDR3aa: CASSPPMYGTINEKLFF
d_gene: NA
j_gene: TRBJ1-4
abundance: NA
v_gene: TRBV28

CDR3nt: TGTGCCAGCACCCGAGGGCCTTCCTACAATGAGCAGTTCTTC
CDR3aa: CASTRGPSYNEQFF
d_gene: NA
j_gene: TRBJ2-1
abundance: NA
v_gene: TRBV28

CDR3nt: TGTGCCAGCAGCTCCGTGGGCGGGGAGTCTGGGGCCAACGTCCTGACTTTC
CDR3aa: CASSSVGGESGANVLTF
d_gene: NA
j_gene: TRBJ2-6
abundance: NA
v_gene: TRBV13

CDR3nt: TGTGCCAGCAGCGGGCGGGACGTAATAAACTATGGCTACACCTTC
CDR3aa: CASSGRDVINYGYTF
d_gene: NA
j_gene: TRBJ1-2
abundance: NA
v_gene: TRBV7-8

CDR3nt: TGCGCCAGCACGAAGGACTACGAGCAGTACTTC
CDR3aa: CASTKDYEQYF
d_gene: NA
j_gene: TRBJ2-7
abundance: few
v_gene: TRBV5-1

CDR3nt: TGTGCCAGCAGTTCCGGGACAGGGGTATACGAGACCCAGTACTTC
CDR3aa: CASSSGTGVYETQYF
d_gene: TRBD1
j_gene: TRBJ2-5
abundance: few
v_gene: TRBV27

CDR3nt: TGTGCCAGCAGTGACTCTTCGGGAGGGCCGATCGGTGAGCAGTTCTTC
CDR3aa: CASSDSSGGPIGEQFF
d_gene: TRBD2
j_gene: TRBJ2-1
abundance: NA
v_gene: TRBV6-4

CDR3nt: TGTGCCAGCAGCTTAGACAGGGGGATTGTTCAGCCCCAGCATTTT
CDR3aa: CASSLDRGIVQPQHF
d_gene: TRBD1
j_gene: TRBJ1-5
abundance: NA
v_gene: TRBV7-9

CDR3nt: TGTGCCAGCAGCTTAACGACAGGGGCTGGGTATGGCTACACCTTC
CDR3aa: CASSLTTGAGYGYTF
d_gene: TRBD1
j_gene: TRBJ1-2
abundance: NA
v_gene: TRBV7-9

CDR3nt: TGTGCCAGCTACCTTGGGGGGTTGAGTACACCTACTAACTATGGCTACACCTTC
CDR3aa: CASYLGGLSTPTNYGYTF
d_gene: NA
j_gene: TRBJ1-2
abundance: NA
v_gene: TRBV7-2

CDR3nt: TGTGCCTCCTACGGAGGGGGGCTAGGAAACACCATATATTTT
CDR3aa: CASYGGGLGNTIYF
d_gene: NA
j_gene: TRBJ1-3
abundance: NA
v_gene: TRBV28

CDR3nt: TGTGCCAGCAGTTACTCGAGGGTCAGGCAGGGGGCGTCCACCTTC
CDR3aa: CASSYSRVRQGASTF
d_gene: TRBD1
j_gene: TRBJ1-2
abundance: NA
v_gene: TRBV6-6

CDR3nt: TGTGCCACCAGTGATTTAACAGGGGACCCCCTTGGCGATACGCAGTATTTT
CDR3aa: CATSDLTGDPLGDTQYF
d_gene: TRBD1
j_gene: TRBJ2-3
abundance: once
v_gene: TRBV24-1

CDR3nt: TGTGCCAGCAGCTTAGTTAGAGGACAGGGCCCCTACGAGCAGTACTTC
CDR3aa: CASSLVRGQGPYEQYF
d_gene: TRBD1
j_gene: TRBJ2-7
abundance: NA
v_gene: TRBV7-2

CDR3nt: TGTGCCAGCACCCCGACTAGCGGCCCGGGAGATACGCAGTATTTT
CDR3aa: CASTPTSGPGDTQYF
d_gene: TRBD2
j_gene: TRBJ2-3
abundance: NA
v_gene: TRBV6-5

CDR3nt: TGCGCCAGCAGCCCTTCTGGAGGCAATCAGCCCCAGCATTTT
CDR3aa: CASSPSGGNQPQHF
d_gene: NA
j_gene: TRBJ1-5
abundance: once
v_gene: TRBV4-3

CDR3nt: TGTGCCAGCTCACCACCTCAGAGCAATCAGCCCCAGCATTTT
CDR3aa: CASSPPQSNQPQHF
d_gene: NA
j_gene: TRBJ1-5
abundance: NA
v_gene: TRBV18

CDR3nt: TGTGCCAGCAGTGAAGGGAGGGGAGTAGATGGCTACACCTTC
CDR3aa: CASSEGRGVDGYTF
d_gene: NA
j_gene: TRBJ1-2
abundance: NA
v_gene: TRBV6-1

CDR3nt: TGTGCCAGCAGCGGCCAGACTCTTGGTTTCGACGGCTACACCTTC
CDR3aa: CASSGQTLGFDGYTF
d_gene: NA
j_gene: TRBJ1-2
abundance: NA
v_gene: TRBV14

CDR3nt: TGTGCCCTCCGGGGACAGACGAACACTGAAGCTTTCTTT
CDR3aa: CALRGQTNTEAFF
d_gene: TRBD1
j_gene: TRBJ1-1
abundance: NA
v_gene: TRBV28

CDR3nt: TGTGCCAGCATGGGGGAGACCGGGGAGCTGTTTTTT
CDR3aa: CASMGETGELFF
d_gene: NA
j_gene: TRBJ2-2
abundance: NA
v_gene: TRBV6-5

CDR3nt: TGCGCCAGCAGCCCCGAGGGGGGCCAACACTATGGCTACACCTTC
CDR3aa: CASSPEGGQHYGYTF
d_gene: NA
j_gene: TRBJ1-2
abundance: NA
v_gene: TRBV5-1

CDR3nt: TGCGCCAGCAGCCAAGGGTGGGCGGACAACTCTGGAAACACCATATATTTT
CDR3aa: CASSQGWADNSGNTIYF
d_gene: NA
j_gene: TRBJ1-3
abundance: NA
v_gene: TRBV4-3

CDR3nt: TGTGCCAGCAGTTTGGGTTCCAGGGCGAAGTATGGCTACACCTTC
CDR3aa: CASSLGSRAKYGYTF
d_gene: NA
j_gene: TRBJ1-2
abundance: NA
v_gene: TRBV28

CDR3nt: TGTGCCAGCAGTGAATCGACAGAGTCGAATACGCAGTATTTT
CDR3aa: CASSESTESNTQYF
d_gene: NA
j_gene: TRBJ2-3
abundance: NA
v_gene: TRBV25-1

CDR3nt: TGCAGCGTTACCTGGAACAGGGGAGGTTTGAACACTGAAGCTTTCTTT
CDR3aa: CSVTWNRGGLNTEAFF
d_gene: TRBD1
j_gene: TRBJ1-1
abundance: NA
v_gene: TRBV29-1

CDR3nt: TGTGCCAGCATCCTTCCGGGACGGTACAATGAGCAGTTCTTC
CDR3aa: CASILPGRYNEQFF
d_gene: NA
j_gene: TRBJ2-1
abundance: NA
v_gene: TRBV5-8

CDR3nt: TGCGCCAGCAGCTTAGGGGCGTCCTACAATGAGCAGTTCTTC
CDR3aa: CASSLGASYNEQFF
d_gene: NA
j_gene: TRBJ2-1
abundance: NA
v_gene: TRBV5-1

CDR3nt: TGTGCCAGCCAACTAGCGCCCAGCACAGATACGCAGTATTTT
CDR3aa: CASQLAPSTDTQYF
d_gene: TRBD2
j_gene: TRBJ2-3
abundance: NA
v_gene: TRBV4-2

CDR3nt: TGTGCCAGCAGTGAAAATTGGGCTAATGAAAAACTGTTTTTT
CDR3aa: CASSENWANEKLFF
d_gene: NA
j_gene: TRBJ1-4
abundance: NA
v_gene: TRBV6-1

CDR3nt: TGTGCCAGCAGTTTACGACAGCACGAGCAGTACTTC
CDR3aa: CASSLRQHEQYF
d_gene: NA
j_gene: TRBJ2-7
abundance: once
v_gene: TRBV28

CDR3nt: TGCGCCAGCAGCGGCGGGACAGGGAGTAACTATGGCTACACCTTC
CDR3aa: CASSGGTGSNYGYTF
d_gene: TRBD1
j_gene: TRBJ1-2
abundance: NA
v_gene: TRBV5-1